This record covers a single TCR beta chain. The CDR3 is made up of 17 amino acids. CDR1 is SGHNT and CDR2 is YYREEE in the germline V gene (reference sequence). V was cut by 3 bases and J by 0 bases, with 16 bases left in between. This sample was included in a study of technical replicates of blood from a few donors. Libraries were prepared by immunoSEQ multiplex PCR; TCRdb keeps only in-frame clonotypes and omits some of them. The sample has roughly 90,000 clones, about nine tenths seen once. This sequence was found in a human donor in good health. The chain carries TRBV5-4 and TRBJ1-3; maybe TRBD1 (5 bases). The sequencing input was T cells isolated from PBMCs. The CDR3 reads CASSSGGGESSGNTIYF. CDR3 in DNA: TGTGCCAGCAGCTCCGGGGGGGGAGAAAGCTCTGGAAACACCATATATTTT. The whole variable domain, remainder taken from reference TRBV5-4 and TRBJ1-3, is ETGVTQSPTHLIKTRGQQVTLRCSSQSGHNTVSWYQQALGQGPQFIFQYYREEENGRGNFPPRFSGLQFPNYSSELNVNALELDDSALYLCASSSGGGESSGNTIYFGEGSWLTVV.